The rows below give T cell receptor beta chains drawn from one sample of a study of prognosis after radiotherapy for stage I lung cancer. TCRdb analysed the multiplex PCR reads with MiXCR anew, one entry per CDR3 protein. The repertoire holds 25,000 to 30,000 distinct CDR3 sequences, about a third seen once, with 12% in the top ten. Source: PBMCs, taken before or after stereotactic body radiation therapy (not recorded which). The receptor set was obtained from a donor of 50 years or more with non-small cell lung cancer. CDR3s include the opening cysteine and the closing phenylalanine or tryptophan. The order of the fields is clone size, J gene, V gene, D gene, CDR3 DNA, CDR3 protein. The D gene is left open where the match is weak. Where a row states a size, it is once, few, many or the class of an expanded clone; other rows omit it.

>many|TRBJ2-1|TRBV4-2|.
TGTGCCAGCAGCCAAGATGGACGAGGGCTAGCCAATGAGCAGTTCTTC
CASSQDGRGLANEQFF
>.|TRBJ2-4|TRBV2|.
TGTGCCAGACGAGCCGCAAGGAACATTCAGTACTTC
CARRAARNIQYF
>many|TRBJ2-5|TRBV29-1|TRBD1
TGCAGCGCTTCGGGACAGATGCAAGAGACCCAGTACTTC
CSASGQMQETQYF
>many|TRBJ1-1|TRBV2|.
TGTGCCAGCAGTGACGAGGGGAGGGACACTGAAGCTTTCTTT
CASSDEGRDTEAFF
>many|TRBJ2-3|TRBV12-3/TRBV12-4|TRBD2
TGTGCCAGCACCCAAGGACTGGGTGGGGGGGAGGATACGCAGTATTTT
CASTQGLGGGEDTQYF
>many|TRBJ2-7|TRBV7-8|TRBD1
TGTGCCAGCAGCTTAGGGGCCCCGGACAGGGGGTTAATCTCCTACGAGCAGTACTTC
CASSLGAPDRGLISYEQYF
>many|TRBJ1-3|TRBV28|.
TGTGCCAGCAGTTACCCGGGTTCGGGGGGAAACACCATATATTTT
CASSYPGSGGNTIYF
>.|TRBJ1-2|TRBV28|.
TGTGTCAGCACCCGATCAGGGTTATATGGCTACACCTTC
CVSTRSGLYGYTF
>many|TRBJ1-2|TRBV6-1|.
TGTGCCAGCAGTGAAAATCCCAACTATGGCTACACCTTC
CASSENPNYGYTF
>.|TRBJ1-1|TRBV15|TRBD1
TGTGCCACCAGCAGGGGGACAGCCCGCACTGAAGCTTTCTTT
CATSRGTARTEAFF
>many|TRBJ1-1|TRBV7-8|TRBD1
TGTGCCAGCAGCTCGGGGACAGGGTTCGGAACTGAAGCTTTCTTT
CASSSGTGFGTEAFF
>many|TRBJ2-3|TRBV28|.
TGTGCCAGCATAAGATCCAGGGTCACAGATACGCAGTATTTT
CASIRSRVTDTQYF
>.|TRBJ2-1|TRBV6-1|TRBD2
TGTGCCAGCAGCAACCGACTAGCGGGGTGGAACAATGAGCAGTTCTTC
CASSNRLAGWNNEQFF
>.|TRBJ1-1|TRBV11-2|TRBD1
TGTGCCAGCAGCTTAGGAGGGGGCGGGATGGGGGGTGCTTTCTTT
CASSLGGGGMGGAFF
>many|TRBJ2-2|TRBV27|.
TGTGCCAGCAGTGTTCAGGGAGGCGGGGAGCTGTTTTTT
CASSVQGGGELFF
>many|TRBJ1-3|TRBV28|TRBD1
TGTGCCAGCAGCCCAACGGACAGGTTCTCTGGAAACACCATATATTTT
CASSPTDRFSGNTIYF
>.|TRBJ2-1|TRBV6-1|TRBD2
TGTGCCAGCAGTGAAATAGCGCGGGAGGGGTTCTTC
CASSEIAREGFF
>many|TRBJ2-5|TRBV5-1|TRBD2
TGCGCCAGCACCCCCGCCCGGGGGGGTACCTGGGAGACCCAGTACTTC
CASTPARGGTWETQYF
>.|TRBJ2-1|TRBV7-2|.
TGTGCCAGCAGCTTAATGTGGGGAGTAGGCAATGAGCAGTTCTTC
CASSLMWGVGNEQFF
>many|TRBJ2-7|TRBV20-1|.
TGCAGTGCGTACCGGGACGCCTCCTTCGAGCAGTACTTC
CSAYRDASFEQYF
>many|TRBJ2-3|TRBV4-1|.
TGCGCCAGCAGCCAGATATCACAGGGTCTAAGGGGAACAGATACGCAGTATTTT
CASSQISQGLRGTDTQYF
>many|TRBJ2-3|TRBV24-1|TRBD2
TGTGCCACCAGTGACCCGGGACTAGGGACAGATACGCAGTATTTT
CATSDPGLGTDTQYF
>.|TRBJ1-2|TRBV28|TRBD1
TGTGCCAGCAGATCCGGACAGGGGGAGCGCGGCTACACCTTC
CASRSGQGERGYTF
>many|TRBJ2-5|TRBV10-3|.
TGTGCCATCAGTGAGTCGAGTCAGGGGCAAGAGACCCAGTACTTC
CAISESSQGQETQYF
>many|TRBJ1-1|TRBV7-9|.
TGTGCCAGCAGCTTAGGCGGGACGGCCAACACTGAAGCTTTCTTT
CASSLGGTANTEAFF
>medium-sized|TRBJ2-7|TRBV9|TRBD1
TGTGCCAGCAATAGGGACAGCCTAGGAGAGCAGTACTTC
CASNRDSLGEQYF
>.|TRBJ1-6|TRBV20-1|.
TGCAGTGCTAGAGGGACCGTAGTTGGTAATTCACCCCTTCACTTT
CSARGTVVGNSPLHF
>many|TRBJ2-4|TRBV19|.
TGTGCCAGTACTCCAGGGGGGAAAAACATTCAGTACTTC
CASTPGGKNIQYF
>.|TRBJ2-1|TRBV19|TRBD2
TGTGCCAGTAGGTCACTAGCGGGAGTCTACAATGAGCAGTTCTTC
CASRSLAGVYNEQFF
>many|TRBJ2-2|TRBV7-8|.
TGTGCCAGCAGCTTATATCAAAGGGGGTCCTCGAACACCGGGGAGCTGTTTTTT
CASSLYQRGSSNTGELFF
>many|TRBJ2-7|TRBV20-1|TRBD2
TGCAGTGCTAGAGAGAGAGCGGGATCAACCTACGAGCAGTACTTC
CSARERAGSTYEQYF
>.|TRBJ2-3|TRBV7-9|TRBD2
TGTGCCTGCAGCTTAGTTGCGGGAGCCACGGGAGATACGCAGTATTTT
CACSLVAGATGDTQYF
>few|TRBJ2-3|TRBV11-3|.
TGTGCCAGCAGCTTAGATATCGCGAGTACGCAGTATTTT
CASSLDIASTQYF
>many|TRBJ1-1|TRBV18|.
TGTGCCAGCTCACCCACACATCCCCCCCGGGAGGAAGCTTTCTTT
CASSPTHPPREEAFF
>.|TRBJ2-7|TRBV20-1|TRBD2
TGCAGTGCTAACAACCACCTAGCGGCTAGATCCTACGAGCAGTACTTC
CSANNHLAARSYEQYF
>.|TRBJ2-3|TRBV4-1|.
TGCACCAGCAGCCAAGGGGTAGGGGGTACAGATACGCAGTATTTT
CTSSQGVGGTDTQYF
>many|TRBJ2-5|TRBV6-1|.
TGTGCCACGGGGCGAGGGGGGGCAGGGGAGACCCAGTACTTC
CATGRGGAGETQYF
>many|TRBJ2-2|TRBV20-1|.
TGCAGTGCTAAGGGCGTTAGTAACACCGGGGAGCTGTTTTTT
CSAKGVSNTGELFF
>many|TRBJ2-7|TRBV6-1|TRBD1
TGTGCCAGCAGAAACGGACAGGCCTACGAGCAGTACTTC
CASRNGQAYEQYF
>many|TRBJ1-5|TRBV3-1|.
TGTGCCAGCAGCCAAGTTTCAGATACCCCCTCCAATCAGCCCCAGCATTTT
CASSQVSDTPSNQPQHF
>.|TRBJ1-2|TRBV7-9|.
TGTGCCAGCAGCCATGCCCCGCGGACAAGATATGGCAACACCTTC
CASSHAPRTRYGNTF
>few|TRBJ1-5|TRBV20-1|TRBD1
TGCAGTGCCCGCCCGACAGGGGCCAGCAATCAGCCCCAGCATTTT
CSARPTGASNQPQHF
>medium-sized|TRBJ1-5|TRBV6-2/TRBV6-3|TRBD1
TGTGCCAGCAGTTACGACAGGGACAATCAGCCCCAGCATTTT
CASSYDRDNQPQHF